The following is a TCR beta chain sequence with its context. TCRdb's table, derived via immunoSEQ multiplex PCR, lists solely in-frame clones and lacks some. The sample has about 690,000 clones; less than 95% are singletons. The CDR3 covers 13 residues. Germline CDR1 and CDR2: SGHAT and FQNNGV. Trimming at V came to 3 bases and at J to 10 bases, leaving 6 bases not matched to a gene. This sample is part of a study of shared clonotypes between healthy human individuals. The chain employs TRBV11-2 and TRBJ1-2; 9 nucleotides align to TRBD1. Sample: memory CD8+ T cells from PBMCs. Stated subset: CD45RO+ cells pooled with CCR7-negative TemRA cells. The TCR comes from a man between 18 and 29 years old in good health. Some clones in this sample may be carry-over from other donors' samples. The CDR3 loop is CASSFTTGGIYTF. DNA of the CDR3: TGTGCCAGCAGCTTTACTACAGGGGGCATCTACACCTTC.